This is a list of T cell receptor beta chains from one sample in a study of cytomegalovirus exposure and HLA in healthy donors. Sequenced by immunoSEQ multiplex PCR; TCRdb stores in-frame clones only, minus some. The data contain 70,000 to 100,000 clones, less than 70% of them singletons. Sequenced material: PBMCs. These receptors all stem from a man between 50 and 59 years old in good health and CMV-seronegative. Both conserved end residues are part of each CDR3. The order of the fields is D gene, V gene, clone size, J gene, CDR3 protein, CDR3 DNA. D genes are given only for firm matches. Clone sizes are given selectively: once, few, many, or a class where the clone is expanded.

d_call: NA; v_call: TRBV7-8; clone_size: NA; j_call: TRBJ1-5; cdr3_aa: CASSQLRESRYGNQPQHF; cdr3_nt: TGTGCCAGCAGCCAGCTTAGAGAGTCCAGGTACGGCAATCAGCCCCAGCATTTT
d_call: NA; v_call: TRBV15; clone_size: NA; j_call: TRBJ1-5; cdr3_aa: CATSGRGFGQPQHF; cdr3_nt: TGTGCCACCAGCGGCCGGGGATTCGGGCAGCCCCAGCATTTT
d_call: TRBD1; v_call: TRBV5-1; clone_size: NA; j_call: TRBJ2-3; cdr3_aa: CASRTTGAGDTQYF; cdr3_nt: TGCGCCAGCAGAACGACAGGGGCGGGAGATACGCAGTATTTT
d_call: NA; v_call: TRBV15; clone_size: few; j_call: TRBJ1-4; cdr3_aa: CATSRSIGGPEKLFF; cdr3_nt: TGTGCCACCAGCAGATCCATCGGGGGGCCTGAAAAACTGTTTTTT
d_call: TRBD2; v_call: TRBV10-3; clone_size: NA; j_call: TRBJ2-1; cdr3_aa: CAIRTGLAVYNEQFF; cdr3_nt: TGTGCCATCAGAACGGGACTAGCGGTCTACAATGAGCAGTTCTTC
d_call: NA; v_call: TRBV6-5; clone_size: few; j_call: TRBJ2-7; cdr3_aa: CASSYSTGLYEQYF; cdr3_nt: TGTGCCAGCAGTTACTCGACAGGCCTCTACGAGCAGTACTTC
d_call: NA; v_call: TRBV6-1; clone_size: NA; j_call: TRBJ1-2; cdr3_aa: CASSEALYGYTF; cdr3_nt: TGTGCCAGCAGTGAAGCCCTCTATGGCTACACCTTC
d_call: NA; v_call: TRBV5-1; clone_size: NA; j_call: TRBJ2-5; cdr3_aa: CASSLALGGQETQYF; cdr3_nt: TGCGCCAGCAGCTTGGCCCTAGGGGGACAAGAGACCCAGTACTTC
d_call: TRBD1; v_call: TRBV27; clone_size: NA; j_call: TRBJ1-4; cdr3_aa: CASSPQGRASGGKLFF; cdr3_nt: TGTGCCAGCAGTCCTCAAGGAAGGGCCTCAGGGGGAAAACTGTTTTTT
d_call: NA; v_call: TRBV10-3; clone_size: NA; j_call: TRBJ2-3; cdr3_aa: CAISDSIVSTDTQYF; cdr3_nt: TGTGCCATCAGCGACTCCATCGTTAGCACAGATACGCAGTATTTT
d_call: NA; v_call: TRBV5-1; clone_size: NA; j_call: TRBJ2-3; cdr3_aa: CASSLGTSTDTQYF; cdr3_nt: TGCGCCAGCAGCTTAGGGACTAGCACAGATACGCAGTATTTT
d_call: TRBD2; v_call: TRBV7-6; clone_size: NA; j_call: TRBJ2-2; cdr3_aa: CASSYLAGGDTGELFF; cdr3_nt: TGTGCCAGCAGTTACTTAGCGGGAGGAGATACCGGGGAGCTGTTTTTT
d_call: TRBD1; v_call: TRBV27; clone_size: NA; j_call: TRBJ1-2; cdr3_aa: CASRTGPVGYTF; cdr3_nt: TGTGCCAGCAGGACAGGGCCAGTTGGCTACACCTTC
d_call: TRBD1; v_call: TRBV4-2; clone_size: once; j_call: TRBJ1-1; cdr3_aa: CASSQTGGNTEAFF; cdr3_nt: TGTGCCAGCAGCCAGACAGGGGGGAACACTGAAGCTTTCTTT
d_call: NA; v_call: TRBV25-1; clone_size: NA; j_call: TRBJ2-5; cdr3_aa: CASSDTAGTETQYF; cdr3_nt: TGTGCCAGCAGTGATACGGCGGGGACAGAGACCCAGTACTTC
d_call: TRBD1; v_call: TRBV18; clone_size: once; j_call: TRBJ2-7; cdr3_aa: CASSPGTAITYEQYF; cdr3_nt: TGTGCCAGCTCACCAGGGACAGCCATCACCTACGAGCAGTACTTC
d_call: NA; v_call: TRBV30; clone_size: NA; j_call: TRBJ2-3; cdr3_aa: CAWGRGVGGTLRTDTQYF; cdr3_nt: TGTGCCTGGGGGCGGGGAGTTGGCGGTACCCTACGCACAGATACGCAGTATTTT
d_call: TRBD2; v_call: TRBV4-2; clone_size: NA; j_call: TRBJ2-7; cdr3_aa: CASSHSGGNSYEQYF; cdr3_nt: TGTGCCAGCAGTCATAGCGGGGGGAACTCCTACGAGCAGTACTTC
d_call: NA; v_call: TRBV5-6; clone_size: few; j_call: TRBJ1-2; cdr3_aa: CASSLVNRDNYGYTF; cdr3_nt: TGTGCCAGCAGCTTGGTAAACAGGGATAACTATGGCTACACCTTC
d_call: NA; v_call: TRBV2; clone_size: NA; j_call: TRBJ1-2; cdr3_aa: CASRLAQGPYGYTF; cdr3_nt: TGTGCCAGCCGATTAGCCCAGGGTCCCTATGGCTACACCTTC
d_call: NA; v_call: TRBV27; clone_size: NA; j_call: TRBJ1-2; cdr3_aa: CASSLWGGSNYGYTF; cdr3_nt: TGTGCCAGCAGTTTATGGGGGGGCAGTAACTATGGCTACACCTTC
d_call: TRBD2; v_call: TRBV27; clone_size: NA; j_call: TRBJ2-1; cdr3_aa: CASSAMGLGSTSGSDNEQFF; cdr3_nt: TGTGCCAGCAGTGCTATGGGGCTGGGTTCGACTAGCGGGAGTGACAATGAGCAGTTCTTC
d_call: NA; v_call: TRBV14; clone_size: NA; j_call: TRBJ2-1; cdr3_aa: CASSQKKRTNNEQFF; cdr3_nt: TGTGCCAGCAGCCAAAAAAAAAGGACTAACAATGAGCAGTTCTTC
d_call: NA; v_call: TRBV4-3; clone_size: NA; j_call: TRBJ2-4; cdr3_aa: CASSQEGGKNIQYF; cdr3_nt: TGCGCCAGCAGCCAAGAAGGCGGGAAAAACATTCAGTACTTC
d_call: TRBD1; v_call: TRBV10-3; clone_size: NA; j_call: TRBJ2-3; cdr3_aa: CAIRADRGEDSDTQYF; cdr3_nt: TGTGCCATCAGGGCGGACAGGGGTGAGGACTCAGATACGCAGTATTTT
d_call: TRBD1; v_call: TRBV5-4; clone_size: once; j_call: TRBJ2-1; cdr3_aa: CASSFLSGTGTYNEQFF; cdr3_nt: TGTGCCAGCAGCTTTTTATCCGGGACAGGGACCTACAATGAGCAGTTCTTC
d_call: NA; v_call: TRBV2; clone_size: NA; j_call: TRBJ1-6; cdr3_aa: CASSEAGGINSPLHF; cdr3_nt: TGTGCCAGCAGCGAGGCCGGGGGGATTAATTCACCCCTCCACTTT
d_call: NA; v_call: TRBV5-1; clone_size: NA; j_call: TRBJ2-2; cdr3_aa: CASSLMGQNTGELFF; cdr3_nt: TGCGCCAGCAGCTTGATGGGACAGAACACCGGGGAGCTGTTTTTT